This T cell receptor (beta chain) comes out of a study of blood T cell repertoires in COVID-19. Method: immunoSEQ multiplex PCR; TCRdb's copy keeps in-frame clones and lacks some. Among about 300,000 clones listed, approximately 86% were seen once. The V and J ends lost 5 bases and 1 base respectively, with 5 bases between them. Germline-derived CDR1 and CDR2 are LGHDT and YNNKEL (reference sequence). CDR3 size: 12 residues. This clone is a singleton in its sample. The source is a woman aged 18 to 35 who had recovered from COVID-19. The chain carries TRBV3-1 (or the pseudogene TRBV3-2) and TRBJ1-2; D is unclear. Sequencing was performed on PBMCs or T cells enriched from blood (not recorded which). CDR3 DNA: TGTGCCAGCAGCTCTGTTAACTATGGCTACACCTTC. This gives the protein CASSSVNYGYTF.